A single sample is the source of the 9 T cell receptor beta chains below, sequenced in a study of T cell repertoires in cytomegalovirus infection. Via MiXCR, TCRdb re-called the reads, giving one row per CDR3 protein. The table lists about 260,000 distinct CDR3 sequences, less than 9.5% of them singletons, with about 15% in the top ten. Material: PBMCs. These receptors all stem from a human donor in good health (CMV status not recorded). Some clones in this sample may be carry-over from other donors' samples.

This clonotype was seen at least ten times. The chain employs TRBV20-1 and TRBJ2-1, with 8 bases aligning to TRBD2. V trimming: 0 bases; J trimming: 4 bases; junction bases outside the gene matches: 5. CDR3 size: 15 residues. Germline CDR1 reads DFQATT; CDR2 reads SNEGSKA (reference sequence). CDR3 sequence reads: CSARDISGSYNEQFF. The CDR3 DNA is TGCAGTGCTAGAGATATCAGCGGGAGTTACAATGAGCAGTTCTTC.

Many counts were recorded for this clonotype. This rearrangement joins TRBV7-2 to TRBJ1-1; 7 bases are shared with TRBD1. CDR1 is SGHTA and CDR2 is FQGNSA in the germline V gene. V dropped 1 base and J dropped 4; count of bases not matched to a gene: 15. The length of the CDR3 is 18 residues. CDR3 loop: CASSLGADRKLASTEAFF. The CDR3 region has the DNA TGTGCCAGCAGCTTAGGAGCGGACAGGAAGCTCGCGAGCACTGAAGCTTTCTTT.

In this sample, this clonotype turned up many times. The V call is TRBV7-2, the J call TRBJ2-5, with 11 bases aligning to TRBD1. Germline loops: CDR1 SGHTA, CDR2 FQGNSA. V shed 4 bases, J shed 4 bases, and the junction held 5 bases outside the gene matches. This CDR3 is built from 15 residues. CDR3 nucleotide sequence: TGTGCCAGCAGCTGGGGACAGGGGGTACGAGAGACCCAGTACTTC. Its translation: CASSWGQGVRETQYF.

This clonotype was observed a few times. V usage is TRBV7-2 and J usage is TRBJ1-5; no definite D call. CDR1 and CDR2 from the germline V gene are SGHTA and FQGNSA. Trimming removed 2 bases at V and 0 bases at J, with 14 bases between. The CDR3 spans 17 residues. As DNA, the CDR3 is TGTGCCAGCAGCTTAATCGGGCCGGTATATAGCAATCAGCCCCAGCATTTT. This sequence encodes CASSLIGPVYSNQPQHF. Supplemented by reference TRBV7-2 and TRBJ1-5, the full variable domain reads GAGVSQSPSNKVTEKGKDVELRCDPISGHTALYWYRQSLGQGLEFLIYFQGNSAPDKSGLPSDRFSAERTGGSVSTLTIQRTQQEDSAVYLCASSLIGPVYSNQPQHFGDGTRLSIL.

The chain is built from TRBV28 and TRBJ1-2; no clear D. The germline V gene has CDR1 MDHEN and CDR2 SYDVKM. With 3 bases removed from V and 1 base from J, the gap between germline ends came to 12 bases. The CDR3 runs 15 residues. CDR3 sequence (DNA): TGTGCCAGCAGTTTTGGGGATCGGGTTAACTATGGCTACACCTTC. It specifies CASSFGDRVNYGYTF.

This clonotype appeared many times. V usage is TRBV7-8 and J usage is TRBJ2-7, with TRBD2 identical over 7 bases. Looked up from germline, CDR1 is SGHVS and CDR2 is FQNEAQ. The CDR3 has 15 residues. V shed 1 base and J 0 bases; nucleotides not matched to a gene: 3. The CDR3 here is CASSLVGRSSYEQYF. The CDR3, as DNA: TGTGCCAGCAGCTTAGTCGGGAGGAGCTCCTACGAGCAGTACTTC.

There are a few counts of this clonotype. The gene calls are TRBV6-2 or TRBV6-3 and TRBJ2-5; TRBD1 or TRBD2 may be the D gene (6 bases each). The V and J ends lost 2 bases and 4 bases respectively, with 8 bases between them. The CDR3 consists of 13 residues. From germline, CDR1 is MNHEY and CDR2 SVGEGT. CDR3: CASSYGGLETQYF. The DNA of the CDR3 is TGTGCCAGCAGTTACGGGGGGCTAGAGACCCAGTACTTC.

This clonotype was detected many times. J is TRBJ1-1 and V is TRBV14; 10 bases fit TRBD1. The CDR3 contains 16 residues. Germline CDR1 is SGHDN and CDR2 is FVKESK. The junction had 9 bases not matched to a gene; V was cut back by 7 bases and J by 1 base. The CDR3 DNA reads as TGTGCCAGCAAAAGTGGGACAGGGGCGCCGAACACTGAAGCTTTCTTT. This gives the protein CASKSGTGAPNTEAFF. Looking up the rest from reference TRBV14 and TRBJ1-1 gives the full variable domain: EAGVTQFPSHSVIEKGQTVTLRCDPISGHDNLYWYRRVMGKEIKFLLHFVKESKQDESGMPNNRFLAERTGGTYSTLKVQPAELEDSGVYFCASKSGTGAPNTEAFFGQGTRLTVV.

The V gene is TRBV20-1, the J gene TRBJ2-7; D may be TRBD1 (6 bases). Looked up from germline, CDR1 is DFQATT and CDR2 is SNEGSKA (reference sequence). CDR3 size: 14 residues. V lost 0 bases and J 5 bases, leaving 14 bases between the germline ends. Here the CDR3 reads CSARDQRTVDEQYF. The DNA for the CDR3 is TGCAGTGCTAGAGACCAACGGACAGTCGACGAGCAGTACTTC.